These 23 T cell receptor beta chains were all obtained from the same sample, sequenced in a study of vaccination effects on CD4 cells after COVID-19. Sequencing was performed with immunoSEQ multiplex PCR; in TCRdb, only in-frame clones are kept and a portion is missing. The profile covers 40,000 to 50,000 clones, with about 70% appearing a single time and around 16% taken by the ten largest. Antigen-specific CD4+ T cells were expanded with viral peptide pools in the ViraFEST assay before sequencing. It was after approximately 11 days of culture that CD4+ T cells were isolated. Participants completed two doses of the BNT162b2 or mRNA-1273 vaccine. Antigens for these TCRs are unknown. The source was CD4+ T cells from PBMCs cultured with HCoV-OC43 spike peptides, collected after COVID-19 vaccination. This sample's subset: HCoV-OC43 spike overlapping peptide pool stimulation. All receptors come from a human donor who received a COVID-19 vaccine.

This chain joins TRBV4-1 and TRBJ2-3, with TRBD1 matching 10 bases. Trimming cost V 3 bases and J 6 bases; bases outside gene matches: 15. Germline CDR1 reads MGHRA; CDR2 reads YSYEKL. This CDR3 contains 18 residues. The CDR3 bases are TGCGCCAGCAGCCATCCGGGCGGGGACAGGGGTATGTTGGATACGCAGTATTTT. This translates into CASSHPGGDRGMLDTQYF.

The gene calls are TRBV5-1 and TRBJ2-1, with 9 positions matching TRBD1. V lost 2 bases and J lost 1; bases outside the gene matches: 7. From germline, CDR1 is SGHRS and CDR2 YFSETQ. CDR3 size: 17 residues. This chain's CDR3 is CASSFGTGRISYNEQFF. In DNA form, the CDR3 reads TGCGCCAGCAGCTTCGGGACAGGGCGTATTTCCTACAATGAGCAGTTCTTC.

The chain links TRBV3-1 (or the pseudogene TRBV3-2) to TRBJ1-6; D is undetermined. CDR3 size: 17 residues. Per germline, CDR1 LGHDT and CDR2 YNNKEL (reference sequence). The V and J ends lost 1 base and 5 bases respectively, with 15 bases between them. This CDR3 is CASSQVAVLPDNSPLHF. The CDR3 nucleotides are TGTGCCAGCAGCCAAGTGGCCGTCCTACCCGATAATTCACCCCTCCACTTT.

This sequence joins TRBV18 and TRBJ2-6; D remains unclear. This CDR3 spans 18 amino acids. V lost 2 bases and J lost 0, with 14 bases in between. Germline loops: CDR1 KGHSH, CDR2 LQKENI. For the CDR3, the DNA is TGTGCCAGCTCACCAATTGAGTTGACCCGCTCTGGGGCCAACGTCCTGACTTTC. Translating gives CASSPIELTRSGANVLTF.

This clone showed up just a few times. This chain links TRBV3-1 (or the pseudogene TRBV3-2) with TRBJ1-2; D is uncertain. This CDR3 has 12 residues. Trimming stripped 0 bases from V and 7 bases from J, with 6 bases between. Per the germline V gene, CDR1 is LGHDT and CDR2 is YNNKEL (reference sequence). CDR3 DNA: TGTGCCAGCAGCCAAGAAGGGCGTGGCTACACCTTC. The encoded protein is CASSQEGRGYTF.

The chain couples TRBV2 to TRBJ2-1, with D possibly called TRBD1 or TRBD2 (5 bases each). V shed 6 bases and J shed 7 bases, with 10 bases lying between them. The CDR3 length is 12 residues. Germline lookup yields CDR1 SNHLY and CDR2 FYNNEI. DNA of the CDR3: TGTGCCAGCAGAGAGTGGGGGAATGAGCAGTTCTTC. This translates into CASREWGNEQFF.

The chain uses TRBV19 and TRBJ2-1, with TRBD1 matching over 7 bases. Trimming removed 1 base from V and 10 bases from J; junction bases left unmatched: 10. The CDR3 extends over 15 amino acids. In germline, CDR1 is LNHDA, CDR2 SQIVND (reference sequence). The CDR3: CASSIGDRVFEEQFF. The DNA of the CDR3 is TGTGCCAGTAGTATAGGAGACAGGGTCTTTGAAGAGCAGTTCTTC.

The genes are TRBV5-1 and TRBJ2-5; D remains unclear. Looked up from germline, CDR1 is SGHRS and CDR2 is YFSETQ. CDR3 size: 15 residues. V lost 0 bases to trimming and J lost 3 bases, with 12 bases between them. The CDR3 DNA follows: TGCGCCAGCAGCTTGGAAGGCCGGGTGGAAGAGACCCAGTACTTC. Protein sequence: CASSLEGRVEETQYF.

The rearrangement uses TRBV30 and TRBJ1-1, with unresolved D. CDR3 size: 13 residues. V was pared by 0 bases and J by 5 bases, with 10 bases between. Germline loops: CDR1 GTSNPN, CDR2 SVGIG (reference sequence). CDR3 bases: TGTGCCTGGAGTGTCGGAGAGAGGACTGAAGCTTTCTTT. It encodes CAWSVGERTEAFF.

The chain recombines TRBV29-1 with TRBJ1-1; perhaps TRBD1 as D (5 bases). Germline V lookup: CDR1 SQVTM, CDR2 ANQGSEA. CDR3 length: 14 residues. V was clipped by 6 bases and J by 2 bases, with 16 bases between them. DNA of the CDR3: TGCAGCGTGAGAAAACAGGACCCAAACACTGAAGCTTTCTTT. It specifies CSVRKQDPNTEAFF.

The rearrangement links TRBV24-1 to TRBJ2-3; 10 nucleotides align to TRBD1. CDR1 is KGHDR and CDR2 is SFDVKD in the germline V gene. With V trimmed by 5 bases and J by 4 bases, 8 bases remained unmatched. The CDR3 spans 16 residues. The chain's CDR3 is CATSASSGQGPDTQYF. The CDR3 coding sequence is TGTGCCACCAGTGCGTCCTCGGGACAGGGGCCAGATACGCAGTATTTT.

This rearrangement joins TRBV27 to TRBJ2-3, with D uncertain. V was clipped by 3 bases and J by 4 bases, with 5 bases between them. CDR1 and CDR2 from the germline V gene are MNHEY and SMNVEV (reference sequence). CDR3 length: 12 residues. The CDR3 bases are TGTGCCAGCAGTTTTCCCCCAGATACGCAGTATTTT. Its protein is CASSFPPDTQYF.

CDR3 sequence: CASSLAGAVTGELFF. The CDR3, as DNA: TGTGCCAGCAGCCTAGCGGGAGCGGTCACCGGGGAGCTGTTTTTT. The chain joins TRBV3-1 (or the pseudogene TRBV3-2) to TRBJ2-2; 9 bases are a match to TRBD2. The junction had 4 bases not matched to a gene; V was cut back by 4 bases and J by 4 bases. The CDR3 loop spans 15 amino acids. CDR1 is LGHDT, CDR2 YNNKEL, per germline (reference sequence).

The chain carries TRBV5-4 and TRBJ1-1; D perhaps matches TRBD1 (6 bases). The CDR3 is 15 amino acids. The V gene lost 0 bases and the J gene lost 7 bases, with 16 bases spanning the gap. CDR1 is SGHNT, CDR2 YYREEE, per germline (reference sequence). In nucleotides, the CDR3 is TGTGCCAGCAGCTTGGTGTCGGGGGCGCAGGGTGAAGCTTTCTTT. This encodes CASSLVSGAQGEAFF.

This clone was observed a handful of times. J is TRBJ1-4 and V is TRBV5-4; tentatively, D is TRBD1 (5 bases). This CDR3 has 14 residues. CDR1 and CDR2 from the germline V gene are SGHNT and YYREEE (reference sequence). Trimming took 4 bases from V and 4 from J, leaving 11 bases between them. The CDR3 DNA is TGTGCCAGCAGCGAAGACAGCAATAATGAAAAACTGTTTTTT. It encodes CASSEDSNNEKLFF.

V and J are TRBV13 and TRBJ2-3; tentative D call: TRBD2 (6 bases). CDR1 and CDR2 from the germline V gene are PRHDT and FYEKMQ (reference sequence). This CDR3 comprises 20 residues. V gave up 2 bases and J gave up 3 bases, with 27 bases separating them. The CDR3 is CASSLFRGGQAIGGTDTQYF. CDR3 DNA sequence: TGTGCCAGCAGCTTATTCCGTGGCGGGCAGGCGATTGGGGGGACAGATACGCAGTATTTT.

Written as DNA, the CDR3 is TGTGCCAGCAGTACCCACAGGTTACTTCTCACCTTC. It is translated as CASSTHRLLLTF. The chain is built from TRBV6-5 and TRBJ1-2; a weak D match, TRBD1 (5 bases). V lost 5 bases and J 13 bases, leaving 17 bases between the germline ends. CDR3 length: 12 residues. Germline CDR1 is MNHEY and CDR2 is SVGAGI.

This sequence joins TRBV3-1 (or the pseudogene TRBV3-2) and TRBJ2-2; D gene uncertain. Trimming shortened V by 2 bases and J by 1 base, and 8 bases separated the two germline ends. Germline V gene sequence: CDR1 LGHDT, CDR2 YNNKEL (reference sequence). CDR3 length: 15 residues. The CDR3 bases are TGTGCCAGCAGCCAATCATACCAGAACACCGGGGAGCTGTTTTTT. Protein product: CASSQSYQNTGELFF.

The chain has TRBV12-3 or TRBV12-4 and TRBJ1-4, with 7 positions matching TRBD1. V lost 6 bases to trimming and J lost 8 bases; unmatched junction nucleotides: 6. CDR3 length: 13 amino acids. CDR3 bases: TGTGCCAGCAGCCCTAGGGGGCGCGAAAAACTGTTTTTT. Its protein is CASSPRGREKLFF.

J is TRBJ1-1 and V is TRBV10-3; 10 bases are a match to TRBD1. In germline, CDR1 is ENHRY, CDR2 SYGVKD. The CDR3 is 20 residues long. Trimming cost V 0 bases and J 0 bases; bases outside gene matches: 13. CDR3 loop: CAISESMAGQGIFLNTEAFF. The CDR3 nucleotides read TGTGCCATCAGTGAGTCGATGGCGGGACAGGGGATTTTTTTGAACACTGAAGCTTTCTTT.

V usage is TRBV6-5 and J usage is TRBJ2-1, with D perhaps matching TRBD2 (6 bases). The CDR3 extends over 16 amino acids. The V gene's germline CDR1 is MNHEY and CDR2 SVGAGI. The ends were cut back, 4 bases at V and 7 bases at J, with 20 bases in the middle. CDR3 nucleotide sequence: TGTGCCAGCAGTTTGATGCAGGCCCGGGGGACGAATGAGCAGTTCTTC. It codes for CASSLMQARGTNEQFF.

The rearrangement uses TRBV29-1 and TRBJ1-4; 7 positions agree with TRBD1. J lost 4 bases, V lost 4 bases, and 3 bases had no gene match. CDR3 length equals 13 residues. Per germline, CDR1 SQVTM and CDR2 ANQGSEA. The DNA for the CDR3 is TGCAGCGTTGGACGACAGGGTAATGAAAAACTGTTTTTT. Residues: CSVGRQGNEKLFF.

This clone occurred a few times. The chain combines TRBV7-9 with TRBJ1-6; perhaps TRBD1 as D (5 bases). CDR1 is SEHNR, CDR2 FQNEAQ, per germline (reference sequence). The germline V and J ends were trimmed by 1 base and 2 bases, with 6 bases remaining between them. The CDR3 is made up of 15 amino acids. CDR3 protein: CASSLGGAYNSPLHF. CDR3 nucleotide sequence: TGTGCCAGCAGCTTAGGGGGGGCCTATAATTCACCCCTCCACTTT.